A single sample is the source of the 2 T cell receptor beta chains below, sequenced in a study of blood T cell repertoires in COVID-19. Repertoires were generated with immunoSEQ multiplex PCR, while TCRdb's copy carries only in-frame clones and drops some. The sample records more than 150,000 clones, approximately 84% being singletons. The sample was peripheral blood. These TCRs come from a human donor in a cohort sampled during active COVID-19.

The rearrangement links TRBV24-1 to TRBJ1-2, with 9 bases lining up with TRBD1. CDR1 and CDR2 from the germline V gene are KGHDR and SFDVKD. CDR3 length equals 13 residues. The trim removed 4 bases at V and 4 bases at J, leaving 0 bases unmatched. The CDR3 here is CATSEGQGYGYTF. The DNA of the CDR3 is TGTGCCACCAGTGAGGGACAGGGCTATGGCTACACCTTC.

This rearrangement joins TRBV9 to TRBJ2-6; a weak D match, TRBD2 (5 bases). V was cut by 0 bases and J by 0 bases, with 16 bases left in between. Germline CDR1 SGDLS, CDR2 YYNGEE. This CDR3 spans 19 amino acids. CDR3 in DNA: TGTGCCAGCAGCGTAGAAAGAGGGATTATAAGCTCTGGGGCCAACGTCCTGACTTTC. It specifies CASSVERGIISSGANVLTF.